This entry lists 22 T cell receptor beta chains sequenced from one sample in a study of cytomegalovirus exposure and HLA in healthy donors. PCR was performed using 60 Vbeta and 13 Jbeta primers. Assay: immunoSEQ multiplex PCR; the TCRdb copy retains only in-frame clones and omits some. The data show 200,000 to 250,000 clones, 65% to 85% seen once. Sequenced sample: PBMCs. The receptors originated from a man aged 50-59 years in good health and CMV-seronegative.

The chain couples TRBV19 to TRBJ1-4; D remains unclear. The CDR3 is 16 amino acids. Trimming shortened V by 1 base and J by 0 bases, and 9 bases separated the two germline ends. Looked up from germline, CDR1 is LNHDA and CDR2 is SQIVND (reference sequence). The CDR3 coding sequence is TGTGCCAGTAGTATAGGGCCCACATCAACTAATGAAAAACTGTTTTTT. As protein: CASSIGPTSTNEKLFF.

On this clone itself: Other DNA sequences within the sample encode an identical CDR3. The rearrangement links TRBV5-4 to TRBJ2-3, with 10 bases fitting TRBD2. The V segment lost 4 bases and the J segment 4 bases; nucleotides outside the gene matches: 3. The CDR3 extends over 14 amino acids. Germline-derived CDR1 and CDR2 are SGHNT and YYREEE (reference sequence). Written as DNA, the CDR3 is TGTGCCAGCAGCCTAGCGGGAGTCTCAGATACGCAGTATTTT. Translating it yields CASSLAGVSDTQYF.

This chain links TRBV5-1 with TRBJ1-4, with D possibly being TRBD1 (5 bases). The CDR3 is made up of 16 amino acids. CDR1 and CDR2 from the germline V gene are SGHRS and YFSETQ. The V end was cut by 1 base, the J end by 8 bases, with 18 bases between. CDR3 loop: CASSLLSWGGEEKLFF. Written as DNA, the CDR3 is TGCGCCAGCAGCTTGTTATCGTGGGGGGGGGAAGAAAAACTGTTTTTT.

The V call is TRBV11-1, the J call TRBJ2-2, with no clear D. Trimming stripped 6 bases from V and 5 bases from J, with 10 bases between. The CDR3 loop spans 13 amino acids. Germline lookup yields CDR1 SGHAT and CDR2 FQDESV (reference sequence). The CDR3 spells CASRKTRTGELFF. Here the CDR3 DNA reads TGTGCCAGCAGAAAAACTCGAACCGGGGAGCTGTTTTTT.

The V gene is TRBV4-2, the J gene TRBJ1-2, with D unresolved. V was trimmed by 5 bases and J by 0 bases, leaving 4 bases between them. Germline values: CDR1 LGHNA, CDR2 YNFKEQ. The CDR3 is 12 residues long. This CDR3 reads CASSAANYGYTF. The CDR3, as DNA: TGTGCCAGCAGCGCAGCTAACTATGGCTACACCTTC.

The chain employs TRBV5-1 and TRBJ2-3; the match to TRBD2 covers 15 bases. Germline lookup yields CDR1 SGHRS and CDR2 YFSETQ. The CDR3 runs 19 residues. The trim removed 4 bases at V and 4 bases at J, leaving 13 bases unmatched. The chain's CDR3 is CASSPGLAGGPIGADTQYF. The CDR3 DNA reads TGCGCCAGCAGCCCCGGACTAGCGGGAGGGCCCATTGGTGCAGATACGCAGTATTTT. The variable domain in full, with the rest retrieved from reference TRBV5-1 and TRBJ2-3, is KAGVTQTPRYLIKTRGQQVTLSCSPISGHRSVSWYQQTPGQGLQFLFEYFSETQRNKGNFPGRFSGRQFSNSRSEMNVSTLELGDSALYLCASSPGLAGGPIGADTQYFGPGTRLTVL.

The chain carries TRBV28 and TRBJ2-2, with TRBD2 matching over 7 bases. Looked up from germline, CDR1 is MDHEN and CDR2 is SYDVKM. J lost 4 bases, V lost 3 bases, and 5 bases had no gene match. This CDR3 has 15 residues. CDR3 DNA sequence: TGTGCCAGCAGTTTTGGGGAGGGCCGCACCGGGGAGCTGTTTTTT. Protein sequence: CASSFGEGRTGELFF.

The chain carries TRBV9 and TRBJ2-3, with 10 bases identical to TRBD2. The CDR3 covers 16 residues. Trimming removed 6 bases from V and 3 bases from J; junction bases left unmatched: 10. Germline V gene lookup returns CDR1 SGDLS and CDR2 YYNGEE. This CDR3 is CASTEFSGRATDTQYF. The CDR3 DNA sequence: TGTGCCAGCACCGAATTCAGCGGGAGGGCTACAGATACGCAGTATTTT. The whole variable domain, filled in from reference TRBV9 and TRBJ2-3, reads DSGVTQTPKHLITATGQRVTLRCSPRSGDLSVYWYQQSLDQGLQFLIQYYNGEERAKGNILERFSAQQFPDLHSELNLSSLELGDSALYFCASTEFSGRATDTQYFGPGTRLTVL.

The rearrangement links TRBV9 to TRBJ2-7; the match to TRBD2 covers 7 bases. Germline V lookup: CDR1 SGDLS, CDR2 YYNGEE. With V trimmed by 2 bases and J by 5 bases, 7 bases remained unmatched. The CDR3 runs to 14 residues. In DNA, the CDR3 is TGTGCCAGCAGCGTTGCGGGAGTGGGCGACGAGCAGTACTTC. It codes for CASSVAGVGDEQYF.

This clone was recorded a few times. The chain carries TRBV30 and TRBJ2-3; perhaps TRBD2 as D (5 bases). V was cut by 2 bases and J by 6 bases, with 21 bases left in between. Germline CDR1 and CDR2: GTSNPN and SVGIG (reference sequence). The CDR3 is 16 residues long. The CDR3 loop reads CAWSSKFTRVLDTQYF. CDR3 in DNA: TGTGCCTGGAGTTCCAAATTTACTAGGGTCCTGGATACGCAGTATTTT.

The rearrangement uses TRBV18 and TRBJ1-1, with TRBD1 identical over 8 bases. Germline loops: CDR1 KGHSH, CDR2 LQKENI. After removal of 3 bases from V and 4 bases from J, the junction contained 7 bases not matched to a gene. The CDR3 has 15 residues. CDR3 sequence (DNA): TGTGCCAGCTCACCCCGGGACAGGCGAATCACTGAAGCTTTCTTT. It encodes CASSPRDRRITEAFF.

The chain recombines TRBV9 with TRBJ2-5, with 9 positions matching TRBD2. The junction had 11 bases not matched to a gene; V was cut back by 3 bases and J by 5 bases. The CDR3 covers 16 residues. From germline, CDR1 is SGDLS and CDR2 YYNGEE. The CDR3 reads CASSALPGAGGETQYF. As DNA, the CDR3 is TGTGCCAGCAGCGCCCTTCCTGGGGCGGGAGGGGAGACCCAGTACTTC.

The chain joins TRBV5-7 to TRBJ2-7, with 9 positions matching TRBD1. TRBV5-7 qualifies as an ORF whose function is uncertain. V trimming: 5 bases; J trimming: 3 bases; junction bases outside the gene matches: 21. CDR3 length: 19 residues. The CDR3: CASSPLPGQGTHGGYEQYF. The CDR3 DNA follows: TGTGCCAGCAGTCCCTTACCGGGACAGGGTACTCACGGTGGCTACGAGCAGTACTTC.

The chain links TRBV6-1 to TRBJ1-1; the match to TRBD1 covers 9 bases. Germline lookup yields CDR1 MNHNS and CDR2 SASEGT. This CDR3 is built from 15 residues. J was trimmed by 7 bases and V by 4 bases; bases with no gene match: 10. This CDR3 is CASSAGTTGGYEAFF. The CDR3 DNA is TGTGCCAGCAGTGCCGGGACCACAGGGGGCTATGAAGCTTTCTTT.

This clone was counted between two and nine times. V and J are TRBV11-3 and TRBJ2-7, with TRBD2 identical over 13 bases. With 4 bases clipped from V and 3 bases from J, the junction kept 3 bases outside the gene matches. The CDR3 has 15 amino acids. CDR1 SGHNT and CDR2 YENEEA come from the germline V gene. CDR3 bases: TGTGCCAGCAGCTCGGGACTAGCGGGGATCTACGAGCAGTACTTC. Protein sequence: CASSSGLAGIYEQYF. Drawing the rest from reference TRBV11-3 and TRBJ2-7, the complete variable domain is EAGVVQSPRYKIIEKKQPVAFWCNPISGHNTLYWYLQNLGQGPELLIRYENEEAVDDSQLPKDRFSAERLKGVDSTLKIQPAELGDSAVYLCASSSGLAGIYEQYFGPGTRLTVT.

The J gene is TRBJ1-5, the V gene TRBV19; D not resolved. The CDR3 runs to 13 residues. The V gene's germline CDR1 is LNHDA and CDR2 SQIVND (reference sequence). V was cut by 7 bases and J by 0 bases, with 7 bases left in between. CDR3 in amino acids: CASTSGSNQPQHF. The CDR3 DNA reads TGTGCCAGTACTTCCGGTAGCAATCAGCCCCAGCATTTT.

The chain recombines TRBV6-4 with TRBJ1-2; D gene unclear. CDR1 and CDR2 from the germline V gene are MRHNA and SNTAGT. The germline V and J ends were trimmed by 0 bases and 4 bases, with 6 bases remaining between them. The CDR3 has 13 amino acids. CDR3 coding DNA: TGTGCCAGCAGTGACTCCAACAGCTATGGCTACACCTTC. Translated: CASSDSNSYGYTF.

The chain links TRBV4-1 to TRBJ2-2, with 12 bases aligning to TRBD2. The germline CDR1 and CDR2 sequences are MGHRA and YSYEKL. The trim removed 3 bases at V and 4 bases at J, leaving 9 bases unmatched. This CDR3 region has 18 residues. The CDR3 bases are TGCGCCAGCAGCCAGAGGAGACTAGCGGGAGTTGGCACCGGGGAGCTGTTTTTT. It is translated as CASSQRRLAGVGTGELFF.

The chain combines TRBV27 with TRBJ2-7; a possible D gene is TRBD2 (7 bases). In germline, CDR1 is MNHEY, CDR2 SMNVEV (reference sequence). Between the trimmed V and J ends, which lost 2 bases and 1 base, there was a span of 12 bases. The CDR3 spans 15 residues. The CDR3 region has the DNA TGTGCCAGCAGTTTAGGGGGGGGCCTATCCTACGAGCAGTACTTC. Encoded protein: CASSLGGGLSYEQYF.

The chain joins TRBV28 to TRBJ1-5; 9 positions agree with TRBD1. V shed 7 bases, J shed 4 bases, and the junction held 11 bases outside the gene matches. The length of the CDR3 is 16 residues. The germline V gene has CDR1 MDHEN and CDR2 SYDVKM. CDR3 sequence: CASTSGGTGINQPQHF. CDR3 DNA sequence: TGTGCCAGCACCAGTGGCGGGACAGGGATAAATCAGCCCCAGCATTTT.

DNA for the CDR3: TGTGCCACCAGCAGAGCTGCCGCAGTAGAGCAGTACTTC. Its protein product is CATSRAAAVEQYF. The chain uses TRBV15 and TRBJ2-7; D is uncertain. Looked up from germline, CDR1 is LNHNV and CDR2 is YYDKDF (reference sequence). The CDR3 has 13 amino acids. Trimming removed 1 base from V and 7 bases from J, with 11 bases in between. Together with reference TRBV15 and TRBJ2-7, the CDR3 gives the full variable domain: DAMVIQNPRYQVTQFGKPVTLSCSQTLNHNVMYWYQQKSSQAPKLLFHYYDKDFNNEADTPDNFQSRRPNTSFCFLDIRSPGLGDTAMYLCATSRAAAVEQYFGPGTRLTVT.

The V and J genes are TRBV29-1 and TRBJ1-1; 7 bases map to TRBD1. J lost 0 bases, V lost 1 base, and 8 bases had no gene match. CDR1 is SQVTM, CDR2 ANQGSEA, per germline. The CDR3 sequence is 16 residues long. DNA for the CDR3: TGCAGCGTTGAAGTCGGAGGGGACAGTTTGAACACTGAAGCTTTCTTT. Its translation is CSVEVGGDSLNTEAFF.